These 32 T cell receptor beta chains share one sample of origin, sequenced in a study of tumor and adjacent non-tumor tissue in lung cancer. A modified ARM-PCR protocol with three rounds of nested PCR amplified TCRbeta. TCRdb used MiXCR to reprocess the multiplex PCR reads, holding one entry per CDR3 protein. This table holds 200,000 or so distinct CDR3 sequences, 60% to 85% found once. RNA was extracted from bulk tissue without any cell sorting. Sequencing was carried out using lung tumor tissue. Receptors were obtained from a man in his sixties with non-small cell lung cancer.

CDR3 coding DNA: TGCAGTGCTAGAGATAGGGAGTGGATCACAGATACGCAGTATTTT. It codes for CSARDREWITDTQYF. The chain couples TRBV20-1 to TRBJ2-3; TRBD2 is a possible D gene (5 bases). Trimming pared 0 bases from V and 2 bases from J, leaving 12 bases between. The CDR3 consists of 15 residues. The germline gives CDR1 DFQATT, CDR2 SNEGSKA (reference sequence).

On this clonotype: This clone may be a read error of a much larger clone one base away. Written as DNA, the CDR3 is TGTGCCAGCAGTAGAACCGACAGGCATCACACTGAAGCTTTCTTT. Translation: CASSRTDRHHTEAFF. The chain is built from TRBV6-2 or TRBV6-3 and TRBJ1-1; a possible D gene is TRBD1 (6 bases). CDR3 length: 15 amino acids. The germline V gene encodes CDR1 MNHEY and CDR2 SVGEGT. Deletions cut 5 bases from V and 3 bases from J, with 16 bases between.

Comments on this clonotype: The junction departs from the called germline gene at one end, perhaps through a read error. V usage is TRBV20-1 and J usage is TRBJ2-6; D may match TRBD1 or TRBD2 (6 bases each). Germline CDR1 reads DFQATT; CDR2 reads SNEGSKA (reference sequence). This CDR3 is built from 15 residues. The CDR3 sequence is CNALRGGTGANVLTF. CDR3 bases: TGTAATGCCCTGAGAGGGGGGACTGGGGCCAACGTCCTGACTTTC.

Notes on this clonotype: A read error may be the cause here, since a much bigger clone is one base away. This rearrangement joins TRBV28 to TRBJ1-3, with unresolved D. CDR3 length: 14 residues. Germline CDR1 reads MDHEN; CDR2 reads SYDVKM. The CDR3 DNA reads TGTGCCAGCAGCACTCAGAGCTCTGGAAGCACCATATATTTT. Its protein is CASSTQSSGSTIYF.

Worth noting for this clonotype: At one end the junction does not follow the germline gene, possibly because of a read error. The rearrangement joins TRBV20-1 to TRBJ1-3; no clear D. CDR3 length: 14 residues. Looked up from germline, CDR1 is DFQATT and CDR2 is SNEGSKA (reference sequence). This CDR3 reads CNARHTCSGNTIYF. The CDR3, as DNA: TGCAATGCTAGGCACACGTGCTCTGGAAACACCATATATTTT.

V and J are TRBV7-9 and TRBJ2-3; D is perhaps TRBD2 (5 bases). This CDR3 is 13 amino acids long. The V gene lost 4 bases and the J gene lost 2 bases, with 7 bases spanning the gap. CDR1 is SEHNR, CDR2 FQNEAQ, per germline (reference sequence). The DNA of the CDR3 is TGTGCCAGCAGCTCTAGCTACACAGATACGCAGTATTTT. Its protein is CASSSSYTDTQYF.

This clonotype has a handful of counts. The chain recombines TRBV6-5 with TRBJ2-7, with D perhaps matching TRBD2 (5 bases). In germline, CDR1 is MNHEY, CDR2 SVGAGI. Trimming left V 8 bases short and J 3 bases short, with 5 bases between. This CDR3 is 10 amino acids long. CDR3 sequence reads: CASGLYEQYF. CDR3 coding DNA: TGTGCCAGCGGACTCTACGAGCAGTACTTC.

Comment on this clonotype: This may arise from a read error, as a much more abundant clone is one base away. The V gene is TRBV6-1, the J gene TRBJ2-2; TRBD1 or TRBD2 may be the D gene (5 bases each). Germline assignment: CDR1 MNHNS and CDR2 SASEGT. This CDR3 is built from 16 residues. CDR3: CASCEEGPSYFRELFF. CDR3 nucleotides: TGTGCCAGCTGTGAAGAGGGGCCCTCATATTTCAGGGAGCTGTTTTTT.

Only one count was recorded for this clonotype. Since a much larger clone is just one base distant, this may be a read error. The J gene is TRBJ2-3, the V gene TRBV12-3 or TRBV12-4, with a tentative D call TRBD2 (6 bases). This CDR3 has 13 residues. CDR3 in amino acids: CTSSSGTTDTQYF. CDR3 DNA sequence: TGTACCAGCAGCTCAGGGACTACAGATACGCAGTATTTT.

The table lists this clonotype with many counts. The V and J genes are TRBV12-3 or TRBV12-4 and TRBJ1-5; TRBD1 matches at 7 bases. V trimming: 10 bases; J trimming: 2 bases; junction bases outside the gene matches: 8. This CDR3 is 14 amino acids long. The CDR3, as DNA: TGTGCCACCTCGACAGGGAATGGCAATCAGCCCCAGCATTTT. It yields the protein CATSTGNGNQPQHF.

A remark on this clonotype: A read error is likely, as this CDR3 ends without the conserved phenylalanine or tryptophan. This chain uses TRBV29-1 with TRBJ1-1; D is ambiguous. V lost 2 bases, J lost 6 bases, and 10 bases lay in between. Germline assignment: CDR1 SQVTM and CDR2 ANQGSEA. This CDR3 spans 12 amino acids. The CDR3 protein is CSVEYGSAEAFI. CDR3 nucleotide sequence: TGCAGCGTTGAATATGGATCCGCTGAAGCTTTCATT.

For this clonotype: The junction does not match germline at one end; this may be a read error. This sequence joins TRBV6-5 and TRBJ2-5; D possibly matches TRBD1 or TRBD2 (5 bases each). This CDR3 spans 14 amino acids. Germline loops: CDR1 MNHEY, CDR2 SVGAGI. The CDR3 nucleotides read TGTGCCATCAGTGAAACCGGGACCGCGTGGGCCCAGTACTTC. The encoded protein is CAISETGTAWAQYF.

This chain uses TRBV6-5 with TRBJ1-5; no clear D. The CDR3 is 13 amino acids. V was shortened by 9 bases and J by 5 bases, with 14 bases between the two germline ends. CDR1 and CDR2 (germline): MNHEY, SVGAGI. CDR3 region: CASIRTIDQPQHF. The CDR3 DNA reads TGTGCCAGTATACGAACGATCGATCAGCCCCAGCATTTT.

Notes on this clonotype: Since a much larger clone is just one base distant, this may be a read error. This chain links TRBV5-1 with TRBJ2-5; 7 nucleotides agree with TRBD1. CDR3 length equals 14 residues. The germline V gene encodes CDR1 SGHRS and CDR2 YFSETQ. The CDR3 DNA sequence: TGCGCCAGCAGCTTGACAGGGGCTAAAGAGAGCCAGTACTTC. Residues: CASSLTGAKESQYF.

To note about this clonotype: A clone one base away is much larger, so this may be a read error. The chain is built from TRBV12-3 or TRBV12-4 and TRBJ2-1; TRBD2 agrees at 11 bases. The CDR3 has 15 residues. This CDR3 reads CASSLVSGGAAEHFF. The CDR3 DNA is TGTGCCAGCAGTTTAGTTAGCGGGGGGGCTGCTGAGCACTTCTTC.

Comment on this clonotype: An end of the junction does not agree with germline; a read error may underlie this. The J gene is TRBJ2-1, the V gene TRBV4-1; 8 bases line up with TRBD2. Germline-derived CDR1 and CDR2 are MGHRA and YSYEKL. The CDR3 is 17 residues long. The CDR3 spells CVSSQFPGLVAIHEQFF. The CDR3 coding sequence is TGCGTCAGCAGCCAATTCCCGGGACTAGTCGCCATCCATGAGCAGTTCTTC.

This clonotype was seen just once. Because it lacks the conserved phenylalanine or tryptophan at the end, this CDR3 is likely a read error. The DNA is omitted, as the CDR3 cannot be located on it reliably, and the CDR3 follows TCRdb's listing. V and J are TRBV11-2 and TRBJ2-7; the D call of TRBD1 is as the table states it, not checked on the DNA. Germline assignment: CDR1 SGHAT and CDR2 FQNNGV. The length of the CDR3 is 15 amino acids, counting both ends. The CDR3 loop reads CASSLRLAGAYEHYL.

Concerning this clonotype itself: At one boundary the junction diverges from the germline segment, which might be a read error. V gene TRBV6-2 or TRBV6-3 combines with J gene TRBJ2-7; 7 nucleotides match TRBD1. The CDR3 is 15 amino acids. The germline gives CDR1 MNHEY, CDR2 SVGEGT. This CDR3 reads CASKTGTVGFYDQYF. The DNA of the CDR3 is TGCGCCAGCAAGACCGGGACAGTGGGGTTCTACGATCAGTACTTC.

This clonotype was seen once. This chain joins TRBV6-1 and TRBJ2-7, with D possibly called TRBD1 or TRBD2 (5 bases each). Germline-derived CDR1 and CDR2 are MNHNS and SASEGT. Trimming shortened V by 10 bases and J by 6 bases, and 22 bases separated the two germline ends. The CDR3 has 14 residues. CDR3 nucleotide sequence: TGTGCCAACTCCGTCGGGACCGCCTTGGTCGAGCAGTACTTC. As protein: CANSVGTALVEQYF.

There are many counts of this clonotype. V gene TRBV4-3 combines with J gene TRBJ2-1; TRBD1 matches at 9 bases. The CDR3 covers 16 residues. Per germline, CDR1 LGHNA and CDR2 YSLEER. J lost 6 bases, V lost 1 base, and 7 bases had no gene match. The CDR3 spells CASSQGPGQGGNEQFF. CDR3 DNA sequence: TGCGCCAGCAGCCAAGGACCGGGACAGGGAGGCAATGAGCAGTTCTTC.

This clonotype has just a few counts. A much larger clone lies one base from this, so it may be a read error. The chain links TRBV11-3 to TRBJ2-1; D remains unclear. The germline CDR1 and CDR2 sequences are SGHNT and YENEEA. CDR3 length: 13 residues. Between the trimmed V and J ends, which lost 5 bases and 6 bases, there was a span of 11 bases. The chain's CDR3 is CASSVSIVNEQFF. The CDR3 DNA reads as TGTGCCAGCAGCGTAAGCATCGTCAATGAGCAGTTCTTC.

The chain joins TRBV5-1 to TRBJ2-7; TRBD2 is a possible D gene (6 bases). The germline gives CDR1 SGHRS, CDR2 YFSETQ. The CDR3 sequence is 14 residues long. With 4 bases removed from V and 7 bases from J, the gap between germline ends came to 18 bases. CDR3 in DNA: TGCGCCAGCAGCCCGCGGGGACCGTACTTTGAGCAGTACTTC. Protein: CASSPRGPYFEQYF.

This clonotype was seen a few times. V gene TRBV20-1 combines with J gene TRBJ2-5; 15 bases are shared with TRBD2. Germline loops: CDR1 DFQATT, CDR2 SNEGSKA (reference sequence). The ends lost 3 bases at V and 4 bases at J; junction bases unmatched: 6. The CDR3 is 16 amino acids. The CDR3 DNA reads TGCAGTGCTAGTGGGACTAGCGGGGGGATGAGAGAGACCCAGTACTTC. Translating it yields CSASGTSGGMRETQYF.

This CDR3 is CASSLSRTDTQYF. The CDR3 bases are TGCGCCAGCAGCTTGTCTCGCACAGATACGCAGTATTTT. The chain uses TRBV5-1 and TRBJ2-3; D gene ambiguous. This CDR3 is built from 13 residues. The V gene's germline CDR1 is SGHRS and CDR2 YFSETQ. The V end lost 1 base, the J end lost 1 base, and 4 bases lay between the germline ends.

This clonotype was found many times. The chain links TRBV11-3 to TRBJ1-1; 7 bases line up with TRBD1. V dropped 5 bases and J dropped 0; count of bases not matched to a gene: 6. Germline V gene lookup returns CDR1 SGHNT and CDR2 YENEEA. This CDR3 region has 15 residues. In nucleotides, the CDR3 is TGTGCCAGCAGCCTAGGGGGCGTGATGAACACTGAAGCTTTCTTT. The encoded protein is CASSLGGVMNTEAFF.

This clonotype occurred a few times. This may stem from a read error, because a much larger clone lies one nucleotide away. The V call is TRBV20-1, the J call TRBJ2-5, with D tentatively TRBD2 (6 bases). The V gene lost 5 bases and the J gene lost 9 bases, with 25 bases spanning the gap. Germline V gene data show CDR1 as DFQATT and CDR2 as SNEGSKA (reference sequence). The CDR3 spans 15 residues. The CDR3 here is CSADSYGTPQEAQYF. DNA for the CDR3: TGCAGTGCTGACTCCTACGGGACTCCCCAGGAGGCCCAGTACTTC.

Comments on this clonotype: A much bigger clone sits one base away, suggesting this may be a read error. The chain links TRBV6-2 or TRBV6-3 to TRBJ2-2; D is ambiguous. With 11 bases removed from V and 2 bases from J, the gap between germline ends came to 15 bases. CDR1 and CDR2 from the germline V gene are MNHEY and SVGEGT. The CDR3 is made up of 14 amino acids. The CDR3 here is CAGMGHRNTGELFF. DNA for the CDR3: TGTGCCGGCATGGGTCATCGAAACACCGGGGAGCTGTTTTTT.

Regarding this clonotype: The junction differs from germline at one of its ends, possibly a read error. This chain uses TRBV11-3 with TRBJ2-1; 9 bases align to TRBD2. Germline V CDR1 and CDR2: SGHNT, YENEEA. CDR3 length: 15 amino acids. CDR3 loop: CASSQGTSRNNEQFF. The DNA of the CDR3 is TGTGCCAGCAGCCAAGGGACTAGCAGGAACAATGAGCAGTTTTTC. The full variable domain, its missing parts supplied by reference TRBV11-3 and TRBJ2-1, is EAGVVQSPRYKIIEKKQPVAFWCNPISGHNTLYWYLQNLGQGPELLIRYENEEAVDDSQLPKDRFSAERLKGVDSTLKIQPAELGDSAVYLCASSQGTSRNNEQFFGPGTRLTVL.

The rearrangement uses TRBV4-3 and TRBJ2-7; TRBD2 matches 7 bases. Germline V CDR1 and CDR2: LGHNA, YSLEER. The CDR3 contains 17 residues. V lost 0 bases to trimming and J lost 9 bases; unmatched junction nucleotides: 17. The CDR3 DNA reads TGCGCCAGCAGCCAAGATTTGGCGGGAGCAGGGTACTATGTGCAGTACTTC. Protein sequence: CASSQDLAGAGYYVQYF.

A remark on this clonotype: Without the conserved terminal phenylalanine or tryptophan, this CDR3 likely stems from a read error. For the CDR3, the DNA is TGCAGTGCTAGAATGAGGGAAGCTGAGGCTTTCTGT. This encodes CSARMREAEAFC. The rearrangement joins TRBV20-1 to TRBJ1-1; D unclear. There are 12 residues in the CDR3. Germline-derived CDR1 and CDR2 are DFQATT and SNEGSKA (reference sequence).

The CDR3 DNA is TGTGCCAGCAGCCGGGAGGGGACTCTGAACACTGAAGCTTTCTTT. Its protein product is CASSREGTLNTEAFF. V usage is TRBV11-1 and J usage is TRBJ1-1; D might be TRBD1 (5 bases). Germline V lookup: CDR1 SGHAT, CDR2 FQDESV (reference sequence). CDR3 length: 15 amino acids. Trimming took 5 bases from V and 0 from J, leaving 13 bases between them.

In this sample, this clonotype turned up a few times. A read error is possible here, since a much larger clone lies one base away. The genes are TRBV6-1 and TRBJ2-7, with TRBD2 matching over 8 bases. This CDR3 comprises 16 residues. Per germline, CDR1 MNHNS and CDR2 SASEGT. This chain's CDR3 is CASSEGSGSNYHERYF. The CDR3 bases are TGTGCCAGCAGTGAGGGGAGCGGGAGTAACTACCACGAGCGGTACTTC.